This is a list of T cell receptor beta chains from one sample in a study of cytomegalovirus exposure and HLA in healthy donors. Here immunoSEQ multiplex PCR was the method, and the copy in TCRdb shows in-frame clones only, minus some. The table records about 130,000 clones, more than 70% of them present only once. The specimen was PBMCs. Receptor source: a woman aged 55 to 70 in good health and CMV-seronegative. CDR3s include the opening cysteine and the closing phenylalanine or tryptophan. A D gene is named only where the DNA matches it firmly. Not all rows give a size; the values are once, few, many and, for expanded clones, a class.

size	D	J	V	CDR3	DNA
NA	TRBD1	TRBJ1-2	TRBV11-2	CASRGTGENYGYTF	TGTGCCAGCAGGGGGACAGGGGAGAACTATGGCTACACCTTC
few	NA	TRBJ1-3	TRBV30	CAWSVKSSGNTIYF	TGTGCCTGGAGTGTTAAGAGCTCTGGAAACACCATATATTTT
NA	NA	TRBJ2-2	TRBV27	CASRDSGYTGELFF	TGTGCCAGCAGAGACAGCGGGTACACCGGGGAGCTGTTTTTT
few	TRBD1	TRBJ1-1	TRBV6-5	CASSPGTGNTEAFF	TGTGCCAGCAGTCCCGGGACAGGAAACACTGAAGCTTTCTTT
NA	TRBD1	TRBJ2-3	TRBV19	CASSLRTGEVDTQYF	TGTGCCAGTAGTCTCCGGACAGGGGAGGTAGATACGCAGTATTTT
few	TRBD2	TRBJ2-5	TRBV15	CATGRGGSQTQYF	TGTGCCACCGGGCGGGGGGGCTCACAGACCCAGTACTTC
NA	TRBD1	TRBJ2-3	TRBV7-3	CASSPNRGQGTQYF	TGTGCCAGCAGCCCCAACCGTGGACAGGGTACGCAGTATTTT
NA	NA	TRBJ2-7	TRBV5-1	CATNSGDTLSYEQYF	TGCGCCACGAACTCAGGGGACACCCTTTCCTACGAGCAGTACTTC
few	NA	TRBJ2-6	TRBV18	CASSPAGSGANVLTF	TGTGCCAGCTCACCAGCGGGGTCTGGGGCCAACGTCCTGACTTTC
once	NA	TRBJ2-3	TRBV5-1	CASSFQETQYF	TGCGCCAGCAGCTTCCAAGAGACGCAGTATTTT
once	TRBD1	TRBJ1-2	TRBV9	CASSERTGDGYTF	TGTGCCAGCAGCGAGAGGACAGGGGATGGCTACACCTTC
NA	NA	TRBJ1-1	TRBV29-1	CSALRGWNTEAFF	TGCAGCGCCCTACGGGGGTGGAACACTGAAGCTTTCTTT
NA	TRBD2	TRBJ2-5	TRBV30	CAWSEGLAGAQETQYF	TGTGCCTGGAGTGAGGGACTAGCGGGGGCCCAAGAGACCCAGTACTTC
NA	NA	TRBJ2-7	TRBV11-2	CASSLVGWGGGYEQYF	TGTGCCAGCAGCTTAGTGGGGTGGGGAGGTGGCTACGAGCAGTACTTC
NA	TRBD1	TRBJ1-4	TRBV28	CASSMDRGRNEKLFF	TGTGCCAGCAGTATGGACAGGGGCAGAAATGAAAAACTGTTTTTT
NA	TRBD1	TRBJ2-7	TRBV30	CAWDSGRGPDEQYF	TGTGCCTGGGACAGTGGCAGGGGGCCCGACGAGCAGTACTTC
few	NA	TRBJ2-2	TRBV28	CASRAGSGETGELFF	TGTGCCAGCAGAGCAGGGTCGGGAGAGACCGGGGAGCTGTTTTTT
NA	NA	TRBJ2-1	TRBV28	CASSPIAGSSYNEQFF	TGTGCCAGCAGCCCAATCGCGGGGTCCTCCTACAATGAGCAGTTCTTC